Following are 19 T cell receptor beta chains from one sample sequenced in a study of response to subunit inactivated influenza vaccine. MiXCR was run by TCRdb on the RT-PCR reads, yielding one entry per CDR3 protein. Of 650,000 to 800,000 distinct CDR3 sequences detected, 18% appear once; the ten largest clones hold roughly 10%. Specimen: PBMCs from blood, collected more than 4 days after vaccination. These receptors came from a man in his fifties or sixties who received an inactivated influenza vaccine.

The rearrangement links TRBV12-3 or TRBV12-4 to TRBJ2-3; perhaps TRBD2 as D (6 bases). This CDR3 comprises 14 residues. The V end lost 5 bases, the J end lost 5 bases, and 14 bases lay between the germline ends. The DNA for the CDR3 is TGTGCCAGCAGTGATAGACTAGAAAGAGATACGCAGTATTTT. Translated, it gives CASSDRLERDTQYF.

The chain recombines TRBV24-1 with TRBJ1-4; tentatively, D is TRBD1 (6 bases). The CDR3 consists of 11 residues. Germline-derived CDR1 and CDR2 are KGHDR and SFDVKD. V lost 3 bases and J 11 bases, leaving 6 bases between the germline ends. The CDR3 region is CATSDRGKLFF. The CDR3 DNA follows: TGTGCCACCAGTGATAGGGGGAAACTGTTTTTT.

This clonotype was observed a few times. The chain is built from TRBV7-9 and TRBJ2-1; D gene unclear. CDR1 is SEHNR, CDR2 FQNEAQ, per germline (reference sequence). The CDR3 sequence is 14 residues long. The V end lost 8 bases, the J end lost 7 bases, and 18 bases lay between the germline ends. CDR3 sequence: CASSVGSGGNEQFF. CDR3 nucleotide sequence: TGTGCCAGCTCAGTTGGTAGTGGTGGGAATGAGCAGTTCTTC. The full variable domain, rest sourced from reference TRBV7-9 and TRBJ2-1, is DTGVSQNPRHKITKRGQNVTFRCDPISEHNRLYWYRQTLGQGPEFLTYFQNEAQLEKSRLLSDRFSAERPKGSFSTLEIQRTEQGDSAMYLCASSVGSGGNEQFFGPGTRLTVL.

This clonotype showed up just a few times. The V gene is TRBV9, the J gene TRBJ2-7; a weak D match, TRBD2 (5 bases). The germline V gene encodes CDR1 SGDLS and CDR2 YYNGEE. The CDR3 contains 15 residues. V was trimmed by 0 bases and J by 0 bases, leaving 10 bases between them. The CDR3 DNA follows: TGTGCCAGCAGCGTAGAATTTGGGAGCTCCTACGAGCAGTACTTC. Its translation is CASSVEFGSSYEQYF.

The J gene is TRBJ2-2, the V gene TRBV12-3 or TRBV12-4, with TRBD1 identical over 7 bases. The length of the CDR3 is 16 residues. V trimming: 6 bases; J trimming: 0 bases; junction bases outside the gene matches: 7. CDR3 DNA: TGTGCCAGCAGCGTTAGGGGGACAGCGAACACCGGGGAGCTGTTTTTT. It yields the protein CASSVRGTANTGELFF.

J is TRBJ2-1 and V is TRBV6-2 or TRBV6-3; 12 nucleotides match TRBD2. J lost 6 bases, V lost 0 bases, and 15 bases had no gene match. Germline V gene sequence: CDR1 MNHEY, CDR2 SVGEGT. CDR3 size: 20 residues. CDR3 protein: CASSYSTSGSRSARPNEQFF. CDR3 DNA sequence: TGTGCCAGCAGTTACTCGACTAGCGGGAGCCGTTCGGCGAGACCCAATGAGCAGTTCTTC.

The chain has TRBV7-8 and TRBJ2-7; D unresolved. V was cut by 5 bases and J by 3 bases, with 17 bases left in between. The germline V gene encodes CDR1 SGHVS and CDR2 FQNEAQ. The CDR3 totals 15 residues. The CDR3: CASSRGSGEYYEQYF. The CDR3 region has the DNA TGTGCCAGCAGCCGCGGCTCGGGCGAGTACTACGAGCAGTACTTC.

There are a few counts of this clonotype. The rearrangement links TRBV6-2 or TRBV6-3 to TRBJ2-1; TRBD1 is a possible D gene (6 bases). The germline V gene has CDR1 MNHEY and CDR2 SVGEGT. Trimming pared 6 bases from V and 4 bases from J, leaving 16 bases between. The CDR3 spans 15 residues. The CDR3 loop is CASSPGNTGYNEQFF. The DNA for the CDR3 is TGTGCCAGCAGCCCCGGCAACACAGGGTACAATGAGCAGTTCTTC.

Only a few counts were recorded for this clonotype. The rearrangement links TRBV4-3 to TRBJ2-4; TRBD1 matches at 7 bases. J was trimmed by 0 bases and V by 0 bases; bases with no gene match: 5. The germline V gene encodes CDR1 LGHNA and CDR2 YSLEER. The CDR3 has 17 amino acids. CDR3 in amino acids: CASSQEGQLTAKNIQYF. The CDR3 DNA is TGCGCCAGCAGCCAAGAGGGACAGCTAACAGCCAAAAACATTCAGTACTTC.

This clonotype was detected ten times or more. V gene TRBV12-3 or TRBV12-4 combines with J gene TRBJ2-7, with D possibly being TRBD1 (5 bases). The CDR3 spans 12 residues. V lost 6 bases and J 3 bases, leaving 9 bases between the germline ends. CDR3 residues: CASSPQDYEQYF. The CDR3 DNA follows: TGTGCCAGCAGCCCACAGGACTACGAGCAGTACTTC.

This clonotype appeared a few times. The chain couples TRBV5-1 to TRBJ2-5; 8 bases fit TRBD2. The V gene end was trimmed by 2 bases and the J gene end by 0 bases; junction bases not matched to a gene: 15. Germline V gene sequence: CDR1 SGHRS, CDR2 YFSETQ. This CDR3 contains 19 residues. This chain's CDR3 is CASSLFHSGVSPYQETQYF. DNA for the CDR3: TGCGCCAGCAGCTTATTCCATAGCGGGGTCAGCCCTTACCAAGAGACCCAGTACTTC.

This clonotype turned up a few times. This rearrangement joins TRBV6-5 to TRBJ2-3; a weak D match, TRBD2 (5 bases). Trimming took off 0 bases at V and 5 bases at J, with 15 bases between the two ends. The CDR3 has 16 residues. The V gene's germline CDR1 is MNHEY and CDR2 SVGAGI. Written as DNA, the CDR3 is TGTGCCAGCAGTTACTCTTATCGGGGAGCTGTAGATACGCAGTATTTT. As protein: CASSYSYRGAVDTQYF.

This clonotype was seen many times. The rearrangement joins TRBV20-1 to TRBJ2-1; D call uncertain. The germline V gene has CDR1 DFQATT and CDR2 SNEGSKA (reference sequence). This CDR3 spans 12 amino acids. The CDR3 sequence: CSWKGSYNEQFF. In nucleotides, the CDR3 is TGCAGCTGGAAGGGCTCCTACAATGAGCAGTTCTTC.

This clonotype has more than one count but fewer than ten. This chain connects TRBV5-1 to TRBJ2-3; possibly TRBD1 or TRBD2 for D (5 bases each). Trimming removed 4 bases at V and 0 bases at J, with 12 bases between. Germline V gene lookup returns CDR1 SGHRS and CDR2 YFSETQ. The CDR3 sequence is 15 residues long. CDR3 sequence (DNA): TGCGCCAGCAGCCAGGGAGACCTTAGCACAGATACGCAGTATTTT. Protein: CASSQGDLSTDTQYF.

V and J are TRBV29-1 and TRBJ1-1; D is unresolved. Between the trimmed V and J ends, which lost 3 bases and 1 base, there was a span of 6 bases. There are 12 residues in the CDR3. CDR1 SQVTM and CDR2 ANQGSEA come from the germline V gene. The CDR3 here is CSVEGGNTEAFF. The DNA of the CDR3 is TGCAGCGTTGAGGGTGGGAACACTGAAGCTTTCTTT.

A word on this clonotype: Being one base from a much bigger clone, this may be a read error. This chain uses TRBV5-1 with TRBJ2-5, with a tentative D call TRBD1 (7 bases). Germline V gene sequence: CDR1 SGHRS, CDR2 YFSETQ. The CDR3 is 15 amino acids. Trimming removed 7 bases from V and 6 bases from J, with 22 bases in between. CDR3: CASCGGTANGKTQYF. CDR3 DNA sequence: TGCGCCAGCTGCGGAGGGACAGCGAATGGGAAGACCCAGTACTTC.

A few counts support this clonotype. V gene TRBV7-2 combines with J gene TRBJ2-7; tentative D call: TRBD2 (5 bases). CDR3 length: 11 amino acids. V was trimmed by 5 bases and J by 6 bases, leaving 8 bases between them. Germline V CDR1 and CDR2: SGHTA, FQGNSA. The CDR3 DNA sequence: TGTGCCAGCAGCCGACTAAGCGAGCAGTACTTC. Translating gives CASSRLSEQYF.

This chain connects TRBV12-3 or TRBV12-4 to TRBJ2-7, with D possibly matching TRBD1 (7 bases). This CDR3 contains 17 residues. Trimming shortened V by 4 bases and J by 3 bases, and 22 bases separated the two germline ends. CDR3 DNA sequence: TGTGCCAGCAGTTCCAACCCGTCGACAGGGACTCACTACGAGCAGTACTTC. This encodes CASSSNPSTGTHYEQYF.

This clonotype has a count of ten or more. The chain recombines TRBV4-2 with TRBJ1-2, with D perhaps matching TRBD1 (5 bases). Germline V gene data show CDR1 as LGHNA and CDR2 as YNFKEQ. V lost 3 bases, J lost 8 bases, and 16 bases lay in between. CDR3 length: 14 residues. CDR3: CASSHEIGDDGYTF. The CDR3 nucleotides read TGTGCCAGCAGCCATGAGATTGGGGACGACGGCTACACCTTC.